These T cell receptor beta chains were read from a single sample in a study of blood T cell repertoires in COVID-19. Clones were read by immunoSEQ multiplex PCR, and TCRdb kept only the in-frame ones, dropping some. The table includes 100,000 or so clones, over 75% detected once. The sample comprised peripheral blood. These receptors originate from a woman aged 30 to 39 with acute or convalescent COVID-19. CDR3s leave out the opening cysteine and the closing phenylalanine or tryptophan.

v_gene	j_gene	CDR3aa
TRBV2	TRBJ1-2	ASTRNYGYT
TRBV5-1	TRBJ1-2	ASSLQGEEDGYT
TRBV3-1/TRBV3-2	TRBJ2-1	ASSLAGTGASNEQF
TRBV20-1	TRBJ1-6	SASRDLGNSPLH
TRBV7-2	TRBJ1-6	ASSITRGGSPLH
TRBV10-3	TRBJ1-2	AISLREEVGYT
TRBV30	TRBJ1-1	ACGERGRNTEAF
TRBV19	TRBJ2-1	ASSILGSPGDEQF
TRBV18	TRBJ2-7	ASSPRLSGGEQY
TRBV5-4	TRBJ2-7	ASSVGQGEQY
TRBV4-1	TRBJ1-1	ASSHVPSGTGVRMNTEAF
TRBV18	TRBJ2-1	ASSFTGTGGLNEQF
TRBV7-9	TRBJ1-6	ASSLGGGVFNSPLH
TRBV28	TRBJ2-3	ASSPSPGQGSTDTQY
TRBV7-2	TRBJ2-7	ASSAGDRAYEQY
TRBV10-3	TRBJ2-7	ASSTGDLYEQY
TRBV5-6	TRBJ1-3	ASSSRVSIGTIY
TRBV6-1	TRBJ1-4	ASSVSGDGRATNEKLF
TRBV6-5	TRBJ1-2	ATETGGGYT
TRBV7-3	TRBJ2-1	ASSLTSGWSNEQF
TRBV5-1	TRBJ2-1	ASSLPPSGGAGNEQF
TRBV11-2	TRBJ2-2	ASREVQGPNTGELF
TRBV5-1	TRBJ1-2	ASTQGQGNYGYT
TRBV5-6	TRBJ2-7	ASSTNRAGAYEQY
TRBV10-3	TRBJ1-5	AISVEGNQPQH
TRBV29-1	TRBJ2-1	SVEVNEQF
TRBV6-6	TRBJ1-4	ASSPRGQGARPEKLF
TRBV10-1	TRBJ2-7	ASSEQGSTYEQY
TRBV6-5	TRBJ1-1	ASSLLQGGEAF
TRBV7-6	TRBJ1-5	ASSLVSYSNQPQH
TRBV7-7	TRBJ2-7	ASSSGQFYEQY